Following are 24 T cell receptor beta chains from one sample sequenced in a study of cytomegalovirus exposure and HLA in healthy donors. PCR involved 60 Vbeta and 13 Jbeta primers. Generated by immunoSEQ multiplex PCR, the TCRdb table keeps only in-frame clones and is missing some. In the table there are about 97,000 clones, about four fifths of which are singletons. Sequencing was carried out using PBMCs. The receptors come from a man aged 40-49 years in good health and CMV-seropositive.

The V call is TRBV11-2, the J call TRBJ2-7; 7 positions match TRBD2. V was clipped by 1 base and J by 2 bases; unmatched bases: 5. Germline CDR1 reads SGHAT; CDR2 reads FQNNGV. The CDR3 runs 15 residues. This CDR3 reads CASSLASGETYEQYF. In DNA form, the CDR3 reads TGTGCCAGCAGCTTAGCCAGCGGGGAAACCTACGAGCAGTACTTC.

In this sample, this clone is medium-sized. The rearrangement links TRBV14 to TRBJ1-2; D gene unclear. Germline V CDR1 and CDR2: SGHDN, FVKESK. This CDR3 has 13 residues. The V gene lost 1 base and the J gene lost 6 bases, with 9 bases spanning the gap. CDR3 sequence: CASSQGGEHGYTF. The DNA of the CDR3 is TGTGCCAGCAGCCAAGGTGGAGAACATGGCTACACCTTC.

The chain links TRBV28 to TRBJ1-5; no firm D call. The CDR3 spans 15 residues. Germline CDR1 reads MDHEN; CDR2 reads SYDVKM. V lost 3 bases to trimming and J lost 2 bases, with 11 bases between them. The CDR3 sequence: CASSFPAGGNQPQHF. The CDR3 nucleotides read TGTGCCAGCAGTTTCCCCGCCGGTGGCAATCAGCCCCAGCATTTT.

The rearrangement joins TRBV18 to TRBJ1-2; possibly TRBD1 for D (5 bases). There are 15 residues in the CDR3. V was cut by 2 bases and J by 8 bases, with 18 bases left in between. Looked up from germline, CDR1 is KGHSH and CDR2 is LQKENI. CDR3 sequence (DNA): TGTGCCAGCTCACCAGATTGGCAGGGAGGTTCCGGCTACACCTTC. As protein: CASSPDWQGGSGYTF.

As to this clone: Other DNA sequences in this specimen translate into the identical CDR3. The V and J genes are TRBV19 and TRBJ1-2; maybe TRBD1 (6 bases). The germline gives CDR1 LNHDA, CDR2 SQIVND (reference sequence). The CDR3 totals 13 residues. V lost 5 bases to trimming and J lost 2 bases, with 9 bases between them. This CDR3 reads CASSPQGNYGYTF. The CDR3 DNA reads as TGTGCCAGTAGTCCACAGGGAAACTATGGCTACACCTTC.

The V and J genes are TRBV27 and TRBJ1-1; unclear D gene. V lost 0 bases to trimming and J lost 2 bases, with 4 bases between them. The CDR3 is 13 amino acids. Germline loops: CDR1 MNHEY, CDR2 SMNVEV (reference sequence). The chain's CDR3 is CASSLSFNTEAFF. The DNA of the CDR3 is TGTGCCAGCAGTTTATCCTTTAACACTGAAGCTTTCTTT.

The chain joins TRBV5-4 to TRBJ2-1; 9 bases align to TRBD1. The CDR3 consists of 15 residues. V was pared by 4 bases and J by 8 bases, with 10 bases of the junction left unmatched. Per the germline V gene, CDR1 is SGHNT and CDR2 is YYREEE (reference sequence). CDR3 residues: CASSVPGQGGDEQFF. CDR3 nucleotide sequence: TGTGCCAGCAGCGTACCGGGACAGGGTGGTGATGAGCAGTTCTTC.

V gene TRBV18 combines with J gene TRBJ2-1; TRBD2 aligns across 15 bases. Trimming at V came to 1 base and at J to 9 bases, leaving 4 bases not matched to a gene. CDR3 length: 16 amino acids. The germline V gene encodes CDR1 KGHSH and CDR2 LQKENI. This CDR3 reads CASSPRTSGGAGEQFF. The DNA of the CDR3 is TGTGCCAGCTCACCACGGACTAGCGGGGGGGCCGGTGAGCAGTTCTTC.

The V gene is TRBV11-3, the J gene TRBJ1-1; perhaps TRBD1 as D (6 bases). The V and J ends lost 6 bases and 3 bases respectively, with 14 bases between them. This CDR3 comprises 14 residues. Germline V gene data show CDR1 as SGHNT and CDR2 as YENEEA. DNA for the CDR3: TGTGCCAGCAGTCAACAGGGAGTACACACTGAAGCTTTCTTT. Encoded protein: CASSQQGVHTEAFF.

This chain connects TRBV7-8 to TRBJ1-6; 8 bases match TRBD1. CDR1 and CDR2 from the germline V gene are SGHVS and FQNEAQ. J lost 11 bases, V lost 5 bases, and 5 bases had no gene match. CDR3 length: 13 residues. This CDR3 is CASSADRGTPLHF. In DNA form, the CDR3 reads TGTGCCAGCAGCGCCGACAGGGGAACACCCCTCCACTTT.

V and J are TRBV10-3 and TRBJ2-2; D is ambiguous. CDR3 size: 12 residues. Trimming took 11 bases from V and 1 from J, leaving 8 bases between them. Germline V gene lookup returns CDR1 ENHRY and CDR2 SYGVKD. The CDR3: CAGAGNTGELFF. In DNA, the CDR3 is TGTGCCGGCGCAGGGAACACCGGGGAGCTGTTTTTT.

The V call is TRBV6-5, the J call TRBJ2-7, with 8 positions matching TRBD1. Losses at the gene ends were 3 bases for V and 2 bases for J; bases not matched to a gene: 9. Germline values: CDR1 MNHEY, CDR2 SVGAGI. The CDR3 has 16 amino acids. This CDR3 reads CASSYLTGVRTYEQYF. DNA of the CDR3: TGTGCCAGCAGTTATCTGACAGGGGTTCGCACCTACGAGCAGTACTTC.

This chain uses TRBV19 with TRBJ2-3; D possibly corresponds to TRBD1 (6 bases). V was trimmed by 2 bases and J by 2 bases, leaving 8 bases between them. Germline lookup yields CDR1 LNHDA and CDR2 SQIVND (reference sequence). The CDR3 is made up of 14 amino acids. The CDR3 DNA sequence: TGTGCCAGTAGTATAAGGACAGCCACAGATACGCAGTATTTT. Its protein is CASSIRTATDTQYF.

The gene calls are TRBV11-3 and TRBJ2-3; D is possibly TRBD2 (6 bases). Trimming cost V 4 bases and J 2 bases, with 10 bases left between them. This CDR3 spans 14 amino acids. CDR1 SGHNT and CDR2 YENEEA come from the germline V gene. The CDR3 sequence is CASSWAGNTDTQYF. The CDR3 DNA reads TGTGCCAGCAGCTGGGCGGGGAACACAGATACGCAGTATTTT.

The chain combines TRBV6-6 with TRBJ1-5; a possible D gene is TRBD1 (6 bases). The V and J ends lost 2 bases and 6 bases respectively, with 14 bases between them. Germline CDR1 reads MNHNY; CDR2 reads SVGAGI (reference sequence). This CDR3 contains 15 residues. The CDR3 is CASSYDRRGAQPQHF. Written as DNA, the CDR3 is TGTGCCAGCAGTTACGACCGCAGGGGCGCTCAGCCCCAGCATTTT.

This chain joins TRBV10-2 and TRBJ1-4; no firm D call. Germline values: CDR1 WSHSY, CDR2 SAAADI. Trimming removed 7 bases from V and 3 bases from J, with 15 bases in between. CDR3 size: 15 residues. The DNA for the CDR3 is TGCGCCAGCATCTCGGGAACGCACCCTAATGAAAAACTGTTTTTT. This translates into CASISGTHPNEKLFF.

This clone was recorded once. The CDR3 sequence is CATSRDRGRGEEAFF. Here the CDR3 DNA reads TGTGCCACCAGCAGAGATCGGGGCCGGGGGGAGGAAGCTTTCTTT. The chain couples TRBV15 to TRBJ1-1, with a possible D match to TRBD1 (5 bases). The V gene's germline CDR1 is LNHNV and CDR2 YYDKDF (reference sequence). The CDR3 sequence is 15 residues long. Deletions cut 0 bases from V and 8 bases from J, with 16 bases between.

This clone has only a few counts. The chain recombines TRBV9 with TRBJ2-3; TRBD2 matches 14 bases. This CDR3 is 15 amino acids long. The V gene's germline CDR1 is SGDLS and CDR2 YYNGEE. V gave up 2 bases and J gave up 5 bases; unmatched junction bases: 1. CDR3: CASSVGTSGGDTQYF. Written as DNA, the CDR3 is TGTGCCAGCAGCGTTGGGACTAGCGGGGGAGATACGCAGTATTTT.

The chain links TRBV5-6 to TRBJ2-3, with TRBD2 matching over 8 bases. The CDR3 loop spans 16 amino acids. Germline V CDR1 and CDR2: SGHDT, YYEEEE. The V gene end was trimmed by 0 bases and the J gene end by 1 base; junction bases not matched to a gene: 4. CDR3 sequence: CASSLASGSRTDTQYF. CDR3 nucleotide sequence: TGTGCCAGCAGCTTGGCCAGCGGGAGCCGCACAGATACGCAGTATTTT.

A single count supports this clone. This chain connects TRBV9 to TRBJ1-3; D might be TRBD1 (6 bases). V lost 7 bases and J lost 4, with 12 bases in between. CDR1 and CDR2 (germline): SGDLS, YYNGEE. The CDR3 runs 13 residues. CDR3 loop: CASGEGVGNTIYF. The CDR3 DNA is TGTGCCAGCGGGGAGGGGGTCGGAAACACCATATATTTT.

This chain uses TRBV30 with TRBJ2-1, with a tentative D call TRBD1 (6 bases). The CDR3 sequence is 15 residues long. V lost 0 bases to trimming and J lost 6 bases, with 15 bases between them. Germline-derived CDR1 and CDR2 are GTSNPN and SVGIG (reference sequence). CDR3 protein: CAWSVWTDISNEQFF. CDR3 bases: TGTGCCTGGAGTGTCTGGACAGATATCAGCAATGAGCAGTTCTTC.

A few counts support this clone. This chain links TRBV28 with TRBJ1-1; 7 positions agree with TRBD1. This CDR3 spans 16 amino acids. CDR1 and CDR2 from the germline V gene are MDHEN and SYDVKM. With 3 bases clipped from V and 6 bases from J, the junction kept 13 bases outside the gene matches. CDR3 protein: CASSLGQPGGLAEAFF. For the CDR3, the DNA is TGTGCCAGCAGTTTGGGACAGCCGGGTGGTCTCGCTGAAGCTTTCTTT.

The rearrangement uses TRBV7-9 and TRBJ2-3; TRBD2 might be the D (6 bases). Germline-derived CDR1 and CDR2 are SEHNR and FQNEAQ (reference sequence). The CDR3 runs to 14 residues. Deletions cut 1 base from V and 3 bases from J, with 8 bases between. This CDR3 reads CASSLGTKTDTQYF. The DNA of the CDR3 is TGTGCCAGCAGCTTAGGGACTAAAACAGATACGCAGTATTTT. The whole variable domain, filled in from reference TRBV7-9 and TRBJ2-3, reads DTGVSQNPRHKITKRGQNVTFRCDPISEHNRLYWYRQTLGQGPEFLTYFQNEAQLEKSRLLSDRFSAERPKGSFSTLEIQRTEQGDSAMYLCASSLGTKTDTQYFGPGTRLTVL.

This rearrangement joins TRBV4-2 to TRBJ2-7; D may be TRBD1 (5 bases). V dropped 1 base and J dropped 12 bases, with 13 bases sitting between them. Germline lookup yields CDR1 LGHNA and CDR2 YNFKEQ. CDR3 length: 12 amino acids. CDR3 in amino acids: CASSQVSGQRYF. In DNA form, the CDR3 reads TGTGCCAGCAGCCAAGTATCTGGACAACGGTACTTC.